Below are 23 T cell receptor beta chains sequenced from a single sample in a study of blood T cell repertoires in COVID-19. Method: immunoSEQ multiplex PCR; TCRdb's copy keeps in-frame clones and lacks some. The sample has 110,000 or so clones; over 75% are singletons. The sample consisted of peripheral blood. Source of these receptors: a man in his forties or fifties with acute or convalescent COVID-19.

This clone has just one count. This sequence joins TRBV6-5 and TRBJ1-5; D perhaps matches TRBD1 (6 bases). This CDR3 is built from 13 residues. The V end was cut by 4 bases, the J end by 4 bases, with 8 bases between. Germline CDR1 reads MNHEY; CDR2 reads SVGAGI. The CDR3 coding sequence is TGTGCCAGCAGTTCAGGGGTTAATCAGCCCCAGCATTTT. Its protein product is CASSSGVNQPQHF.

The chain recombines TRBV4-1 with TRBJ2-1, with 8 positions matching TRBD2. Germline V lookup: CDR1 MGHRA, CDR2 YSYEKL. The CDR3 has 16 amino acids. Losses at the gene ends were 1 base for V and 7 bases for J; bases not matched to a gene: 9. The CDR3: CASSQAGGTPLNEQFF. The DNA of the CDR3 is TGCGCCAGCAGCCAAGCGGGGGGGACCCCCTTGAATGAGCAGTTCTTC.

In its sample, this clone was seen once. The gene calls are TRBV5-5 and TRBJ1-1; the match to TRBD1 covers 8 bases. V shed 3 bases, J shed 9 bases, and the junction held 10 bases outside the gene matches. The CDR3 is 14 residues long. The germline CDR1 and CDR2 sequences are SGHKS and YYEKEE (reference sequence). CDR3 DNA sequence: TGTGCCAGCAGCTCCGTTGACAGGGGAGGGAAAGCTTTCTTT. It encodes CASSSVDRGGKAFF.

The chain carries TRBV7-9 and TRBJ1-4; TRBD1 agrees at 8 bases. The CDR3 is 15 amino acids. V lost 0 bases to trimming and J lost 8 bases; unmatched junction nucleotides: 5. The germline gives CDR1 SEHNR, CDR2 FQNEAQ (reference sequence). Written as DNA, the CDR3 is TGTGCCAGCAGCTTAGCGACAGGGGAGGGGGAAAAACTGTTTTTT. Translated, it gives CASSLATGEGEKLFF.

V gene TRBV3-1 (or the pseudogene TRBV3-2) combines with J gene TRBJ2-7; no firm D call. The germline V gene has CDR1 LGHDT and CDR2 YNNKEL (reference sequence). V lost 4 bases and J 3 bases, leaving 10 bases between the germline ends. The CDR3 spans 13 residues. This chain's CDR3 is CASSLTPNYEQYF. CDR3 coding DNA: TGTGCCAGCAGCCTGACACCCAACTACGAGCAGTACTTC.

The gene calls are TRBV6-1 and TRBJ1-3; possibly TRBD1 for D (5 bases). The V and J ends lost 1 base and 7 bases respectively, with 11 bases between them. The CDR3 has 14 residues. In germline, CDR1 is MNHNS, CDR2 SASEGT. CDR3 in amino acids: CASSEGGETNTIYF. CDR3 sequence (DNA): TGTGCCAGCAGTGAAGGGGGGGAAACGAACACCATATATTTT.

The chain has TRBV11-3 and TRBJ2-1; the match to TRBD2 covers 11 bases. The V segment lost 5 bases and the J segment 2 bases; nucleotides outside the gene matches: 2. This CDR3 spans 15 amino acids. Germline-derived CDR1 and CDR2 are SGHNT and YENEEA. CDR3: CASSVLAGAYNEQFF. The CDR3 coding sequence is TGTGCCAGCAGCGTACTAGCGGGGGCCTACAATGAGCAGTTCTTC. Full variable domain (rest looked up from reference TRBV11-3 and TRBJ2-1): EAGVVQSPRYKIIEKKQPVAFWCNPISGHNTLYWYLQNLGQGPELLIRYENEEAVDDSQLPKDRFSAERLKGVDSTLKIQPAELGDSAVYLCASSVLAGAYNEQFFGPGTRLTVL.

This chain joins TRBV5-1 and TRBJ1-4; D is unclear. The germline V gene has CDR1 SGHRS and CDR2 YFSETQ. This CDR3 has 14 amino acids. Deletions cut 1 base from V and 8 bases from J, with 12 bases between. Here the CDR3 DNA reads TGCGCCAGCAGCTTGAGAGGGCTAGCAGAAAAACTGTTTTTT. It codes for CASSLRGLAEKLFF.

This clone appeared once. This chain connects TRBV28 to TRBJ2-7, with 10 nucleotides matching TRBD1. This CDR3 has 15 amino acids. CDR1 and CDR2 (germline): MDHEN, SYDVKM. The trim removed 5 bases at V and 3 bases at J, leaving 7 bases unmatched. The chain's CDR3 is CASSAPGQGSYEQYF. The DNA for the CDR3 is TGTGCCAGCAGTGCTCCGGGACAGGGGAGCTACGAGCAGTACTTC.

This clone was counted once. The J gene is TRBJ1-6, the V gene TRBV6-5; TRBD1 aligns across 8 bases. Germline V gene data show CDR1 as MNHEY and CDR2 as SVGAGI. The V segment lost 7 bases and the J segment 3 bases; nucleotides outside the gene matches: 5. This CDR3 is built from 15 residues. The CDR3 DNA follows: TGTGCCAGCACCCCCGGGACAGGCTATAATTCACCCCTCCACTTT. Amino acids: CASTPGTGYNSPLHF.

V and J are TRBV2 and TRBJ2-7; 12 bases are shared with TRBD1. Germline values: CDR1 SNHLY, CDR2 FYNNEI. Germline trimming cut 6 bases from V and 5 bases from J; bases unmatched to any gene: 8. The CDR3 is 15 amino acids. In DNA form, the CDR3 reads TGTGCCAGCAGGCGCCCGGGACAGGGGGCGAACGAGCAGTACTTC. It encodes CASRRPGQGANEQYF.

The J gene is TRBJ2-1, the V gene TRBV2, with D possibly TRBD1 on 6 matching bases. Trimming cost V 0 bases and J 3 bases, with 9 bases left between them. Per germline, CDR1 SNHLY and CDR2 FYNNEI. CDR3 length equals 15 residues. The CDR3 nucleotides read TGTGCCAGCAGTGAAGCCTTGGACAGCTACAATGAGCAGTTCTTC. This translates into CASSEALDSYNEQFF.

This clone was counted once. The chain couples TRBV5-1 to TRBJ2-7; TRBD1 matches at 10 bases. This CDR3 contains 15 residues. Germline V gene lookup returns CDR1 SGHRS and CDR2 YFSETQ. Losses at the gene ends were 0 bases for V and 3 bases for J; bases not matched to a gene: 3. The CDR3 sequence is CASSLVRDRGYEQYF. The CDR3, as DNA: TGCGCCAGCAGCTTGGTGAGGGACAGGGGCTACGAGCAGTACTTC.

This clone was observed a few times. The chain has TRBV10-1 and TRBJ2-3; D not resolved. The CDR3 contains 12 residues. Trimming took off 4 bases at V and 5 bases at J, with 7 bases between the two ends. The V gene's germline CDR1 is WNHNN and CDR2 SYGVQD (reference sequence). CDR3 bases: TGCGCCAGCAGTGCGACGGGAGATACGCAGTATTTT. Amino acids: CASSATGDTQYF.

The genes are TRBV11-3 and TRBJ1-6, with 9 bases lining up with TRBD1. The V gene end was trimmed by 5 bases and the J gene end by 9 bases; junction bases not matched to a gene: 11. The CDR3 is 16 residues long. Per germline, CDR1 SGHNT and CDR2 YENEEA. The chain's CDR3 is CASSGGQGMNLSPLHF. The CDR3 DNA sequence: TGTGCCAGCAGCGGAGGACAGGGGATGAATCTTTCACCCCTCCACTTT.

The chain uses TRBV11-2 and TRBJ1-6, with D possibly TRBD1 on 5 matching bases. Trimming took 3 bases from V and 5 from J, leaving 5 bases between them. This CDR3 region has 13 residues. Germline V gene sequence: CDR1 SGHAT, CDR2 FQNNGV. CDR3 nucleotides: TGTGCCAGCAGCTTGACAGATAATTCACCCCTCCACTTT. Translated: CASSLTDNSPLHF.

The gene calls are TRBV5-1 and TRBJ2-5; 8 bases align to TRBD1. Germline values: CDR1 SGHRS, CDR2 YFSETQ. The length of the CDR3 is 15 residues. Unmatched junction bases numbered 4, after V lost 1 base and J lost 2 bases. CDR3 nucleotide sequence: TGCGCCAGCAGCTTGTGGGGACAGGAACAAGAGACCCAGTACTTC. The encoded protein is CASSLWGQEQETQYF.

The J gene is TRBJ2-1, the V gene TRBV3-1 (or the pseudogene TRBV3-2), with TRBD2 matching over 7 bases. The length of the CDR3 is 16 residues. Germline CDR1 and CDR2: LGHDT and YNNKEL (reference sequence). With V trimmed by 1 base and J by 7 bases, 10 bases remained unmatched. DNA of the CDR3: TGTGCCAGCAGCCAAGGGCCTAGCGGCCCTCGGAATGAGCAGTTCTTC. Encoded protein: CASSQGPSGPRNEQFF.

DNA for the CDR3: TGTGCCAGCAGTCCCCCGGGACAGAGATTGGAGCAGTACTTC. Translated, it gives CASSPPGQRLEQYF. This sequence joins TRBV6-6 and TRBJ2-7; 7 positions match TRBD1. From germline, CDR1 is MNHNY and CDR2 SVGAGI (reference sequence). The CDR3 spans 14 residues. V trimming: 5 bases; J trimming: 7 bases; junction bases outside the gene matches: 11.

This sequence joins TRBV30 and TRBJ2-7; D ambiguous. The V and J ends lost 2 bases and 2 bases respectively, with 4 bases between them. The germline V gene encodes CDR1 GTSNPN and CDR2 SVGIG (reference sequence). The CDR3 loop spans 11 amino acids. CDR3 in amino acids: CAWSRAYEQYF. The CDR3, as DNA: TGTGCCTGGAGTAGAGCCTACGAGCAGTACTTC.

The chain uses TRBV19 and TRBJ2-1; the D gene is possibly TRBD2 (6 bases). Germline-derived CDR1 and CDR2 are LNHDA and SQIVND (reference sequence). The ends were cut back, 5 bases at V and 0 bases at J, with 11 bases in the middle. This CDR3 is 15 amino acids long. The chain's CDR3 is CASSPYGSSYNEQFF. As DNA, the CDR3 is TGTGCCAGTAGTCCATACGGGAGCTCCTACAATGAGCAGTTCTTC.

This chain connects TRBV18 to TRBJ2-5; TRBD1 matches at 7 bases. Looked up from germline, CDR1 is KGHSH and CDR2 is LQKENI. With 4 bases clipped from V and 3 bases from J, the junction kept 2 bases outside the gene matches. The CDR3 runs to 13 residues. The CDR3 sequence: CASSLDREETQYF. CDR3 nucleotide sequence: TGTGCCAGCTCACTTGACAGGGAAGAGACCCAGTACTTC.

The chain carries TRBV9 and TRBJ2-5, with D possibly matching TRBD1 (5 bases). The CDR3 is 13 residues long. Germline V lookup: CDR1 SGDLS, CDR2 YYNGEE. V was clipped by 3 bases and J by 3 bases, with 9 bases between them. The CDR3 DNA reads TGTGCCAGCAGCGGACAGATAAAAGAGACCCAGTACTTC. It is translated as CASSGQIKETQYF.